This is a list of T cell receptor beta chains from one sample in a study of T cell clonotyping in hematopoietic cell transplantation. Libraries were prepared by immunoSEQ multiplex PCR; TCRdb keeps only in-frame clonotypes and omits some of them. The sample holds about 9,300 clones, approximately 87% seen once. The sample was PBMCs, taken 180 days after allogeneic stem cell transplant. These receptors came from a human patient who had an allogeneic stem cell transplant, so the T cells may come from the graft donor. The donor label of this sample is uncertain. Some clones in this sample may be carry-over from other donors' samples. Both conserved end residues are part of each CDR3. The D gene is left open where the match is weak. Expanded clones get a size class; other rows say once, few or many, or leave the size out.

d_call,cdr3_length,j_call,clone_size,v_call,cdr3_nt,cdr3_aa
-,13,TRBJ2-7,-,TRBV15,TGTGCCACCAGCAGATCAAGGACCTACGAGCAGTACTTC,CATSRSRTYEQYF
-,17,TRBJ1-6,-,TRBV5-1,TGCGCCAGCAGGGCCCCGATGGGGGGCTCCTATAATTCACCCCTCCACTTT,CASRAPMGGSYNSPLHF
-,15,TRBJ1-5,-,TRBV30,TGTGCCTGGAGTGAAGAAGGGATAGCAAACCAGCCCCAGCATTTT,CAWSEEGIANQPQHF
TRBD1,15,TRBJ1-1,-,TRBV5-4,TGTGCCAGCAGCTTGGGACAGGGTGTTAACACTGAAGCTTTCTTT,CASSLGQGVNTEAFF
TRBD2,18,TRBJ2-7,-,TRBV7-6,TGTGCCAGCAGCTCAACGATCCAACTAGCGGGGGTGCCCTACGAGCAGTACTTC,CASSSTIQLAGVPYEQYF
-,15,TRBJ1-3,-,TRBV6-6,TGTGCCAGCACCGCTGGGTTCGGGGGTGGAAACACCATATATTTT,CASTAGFGGGNTIYF
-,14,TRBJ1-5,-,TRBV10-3,TGTGCCATCAGCAAAGACATTGGCAATCAGCCCCAGCATTTT,CAISKDIGNQPQHF
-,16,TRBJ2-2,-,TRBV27,TGTGCCAGCAGGAGGAGCAGTAGATTTCCCACCGGGGAGCTGTTTTTT,CASRRSSRFPTGELFF
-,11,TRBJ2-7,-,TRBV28,TGTGCCAGCAGTATATCCTACGAGCAGTACTTC,CASSISYEQYF
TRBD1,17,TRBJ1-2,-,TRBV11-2,TGTGCCAGCAGCTTAGCTTCTACAGGGGGCGCTGGCTATGGCTACACCTTC,CASSLASTGGAGYGYTF
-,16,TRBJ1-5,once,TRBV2,TGTGCCAGCAGTGAAGGGACCCACGGAGGAGGACAGCCCCAGCATTTT,CASSEGTHGGGQPQHF
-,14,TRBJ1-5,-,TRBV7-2,TGTGCCAGCAGCTTATCACAGGTGAATCAGCCCCAGCATTTT,CASSLSQVNQPQHF
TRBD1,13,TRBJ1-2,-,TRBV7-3,TGTGCCAGCAGCACCGACAGGGGAGCTGGCTACACCTTC,CASSTDRGAGYTF
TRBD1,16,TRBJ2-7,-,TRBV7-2,TGTGCCAGCAGCACGGGACAGGGGGTCCCCTCCTACGAGCAGTACTTC,CASSTGQGVPSYEQYF
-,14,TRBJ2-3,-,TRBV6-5,TGTGCCAGCAGTTACGGGTTAGTTAGAGATACGCAGTATTTT,CASSYGLVRDTQYF
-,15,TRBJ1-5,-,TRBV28,TGTGCCAGCAGTTTTCATGCAGGGCCCAATCAGCCCCAGCATTTT,CASSFHAGPNQPQHF
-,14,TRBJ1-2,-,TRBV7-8,TGTGCCAGCAGCTTAGCGACAGCGACCTATGGCTACACCTTC,CASSLATATYGYTF
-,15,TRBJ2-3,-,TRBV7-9,TGTGCCAGCACTGTCTTCCCCGAGAGCACAGATACGCAGTATTTT,CASTVFPESTDTQYF
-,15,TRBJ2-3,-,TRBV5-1,TGCGCCAGCAGCTCCGGGAAACCTAGCACAGATACGCAGTATTTT,CASSSGKPSTDTQYF
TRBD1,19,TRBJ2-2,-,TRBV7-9,TGTGCCAGCAGCTTAGAGGCCGGGACAGGGGCTCTGAACACCGGGGAGCTGTTTTTT,CASSLEAGTGALNTGELFF
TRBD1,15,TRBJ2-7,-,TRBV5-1,TGCGCCAGCAGCCCGCGACAGGGAACCACCTACGAGCAGTACTTC,CASSPRQGTTYEQYF
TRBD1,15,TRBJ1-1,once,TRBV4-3,TGCGCCAGCAGCCAAGAGGGGACAGTAAACACTGAAGCTTTCTTT,CASSQEGTVNTEAFF
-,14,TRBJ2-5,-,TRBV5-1,TGCGCCAGCAGCGCCTTCGATAATCAAGAGACCCAGTACTTC,CASSAFDNQETQYF
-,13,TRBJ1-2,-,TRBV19,TGTGCCAGTAACCGCGGACGGAACTATGGCTACACCTTC,CASNRGRNYGYTF
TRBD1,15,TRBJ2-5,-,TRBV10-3,TGTGCCATCAGTGAGTCTCAGACAGGGGGGGAGACCCAGTACTTC,CAISESQTGGETQYF
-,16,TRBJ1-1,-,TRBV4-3,TGCGCCAGCAGCCAAGATGGGGCCCGGGCGAACACTGAAGCTTTCTTT,CASSQDGARANTEAFF
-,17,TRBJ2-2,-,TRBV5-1,TGCGCCAGCAGCTCACCCGGGACCGCAGGAGGCACCGGGGAGCTGTTTTTT,CASSSPGTAGGTGELFF
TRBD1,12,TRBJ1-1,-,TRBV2,TGTGCCAGCAGCCTAGACAGGGGTGAAGCTTTCTTT,CASSLDRGEAFF
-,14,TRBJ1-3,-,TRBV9,TGTGCCAGCAGCGTACAGGGCTCTGGAAACACCATATATTTT,CASSVQGSGNTIYF
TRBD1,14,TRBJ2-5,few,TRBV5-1,TGCGCCAGCAGTTCCTCCGGGACAGCAGAGACCCAGTACTTC,CASSSSGTAETQYF
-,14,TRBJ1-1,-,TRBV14,TGTGCCAGCACCCCAGGGCGGGCGAACACTGAAGCTTTCTTT,CASTPGRANTEAFF
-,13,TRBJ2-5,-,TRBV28,TGTGCCAGCAGTTTCCGGGTGGGCGAGACCCAGTACTTC,CASSFRVGETQYF
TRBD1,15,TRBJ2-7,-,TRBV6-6,TGTGCCAGCAGTGGACCGGGACAGGGCTCCTACGAGCAGTACTTC,CASSGPGQGSYEQYF
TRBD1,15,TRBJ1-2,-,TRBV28,TGTGCCAGCAGTTTAGAAGGGACAGGGAACTATGGCTACACCTTC,CASSLEGTGNYGYTF
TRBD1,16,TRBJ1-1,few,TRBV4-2,TGTGCCAGCAGCCAAGCTTCGGACAGGGTGAACACTGAAGCTTTCTTT,CASSQASDRVNTEAFF
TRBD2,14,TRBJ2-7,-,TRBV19,TGTGCCAGTAGTATAGATCGGCGGGGGAACAGTCTATACTTC,CASSIDRRGNSLYF
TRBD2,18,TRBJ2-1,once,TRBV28,TGTGCCAGCAGTTTTGCAGCCCCCTGGGTAGCGGGGACGAATGAGCAGTTCTTC,CASSFAAPWVAGTNEQFF
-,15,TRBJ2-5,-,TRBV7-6,TGTGCCAGCAGCTCAAACTCGGGGGTCCAAGAGACCCAGTACTTC,CASSSNSGVQETQYF
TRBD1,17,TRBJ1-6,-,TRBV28,TGTGCCAGCAGTCCTACGTGGACAGGGGGCCGTAATTCACCCCTCCACTTT,CASSPTWTGGRNSPLHF
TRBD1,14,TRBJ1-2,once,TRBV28,TGTGCCAGCAGACCGGACAGGGATTACTATGGCTACACCTTC,CASRPDRDYYGYTF
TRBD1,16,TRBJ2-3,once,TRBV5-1,TGCGCCAGCAGCGAGTCAGGGGGAGCTAGCACAGATACGCAGTATTTT,CASSESGGASTDTQYF
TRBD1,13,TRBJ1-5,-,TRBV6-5,TGTGCCAGCAGGACAGGGGTCAATCAGCCCCAGCATTTT,CASRTGVNQPQHF
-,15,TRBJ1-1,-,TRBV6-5,TGTGCCAGCAGTTACGTGAGGCTACTGAACACTGAAGCTTTCTTT,CASSYVRLLNTEAFF
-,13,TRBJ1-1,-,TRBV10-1,TGCGCCAGCAGTGATAGGGTGGGATTTGAAGCTTTCTTT,CASSDRVGFEAFF
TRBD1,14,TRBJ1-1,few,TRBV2,TGTGCCAGTAACGGACAGGGTCCTTTCACTGAAGCTTTCTTT,CASNGQGPFTEAFF
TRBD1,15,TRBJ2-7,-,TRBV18,TGTGCCAGCTCACCAGGGGCGGACAGGGGAGACGAGCAGTACTTC,CASSPGADRGDEQYF
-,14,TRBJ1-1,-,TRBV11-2,TGTGCCAGCAGCTTAGATACAGGGAACACTGAAGCTTTCTTT,CASSLDTGNTEAFF
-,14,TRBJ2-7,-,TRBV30,TGTGCCTGGAGTTACGGGGGCGCTTCCTACGAGCAGTACTTC,CAWSYGGASYEQYF
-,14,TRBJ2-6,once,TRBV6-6,TGTGCCAGCAGTTGGACACTCGGGGCCAACGTCCTGACTTTC,CASSWTLGANVLTF
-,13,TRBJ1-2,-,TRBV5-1,TGCGCCAGCAGCTTGGTACAGGGCTATGGCTACACCTTC,CASSLVQGYGYTF
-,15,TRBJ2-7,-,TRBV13,TGTGCCAGCAGCTTAGGAGATGGCCGTTCTCGGGAGCAGTACTTC,CASSLGDGRSREQYF
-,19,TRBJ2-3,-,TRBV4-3,TGCGCCAGCAGCCAAGATCCCCTCCCGAATAAGGACAGCAGAACTACGCAGTATTTT,CASSQDPLPNKDSRTTQYF
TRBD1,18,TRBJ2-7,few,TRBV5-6,TGTGCCAGCAGCTCAAGGGGACAGGGGAGAGCTTGGCCCTACGAGCAGTACTTC,CASSSRGQGRAWPYEQYF
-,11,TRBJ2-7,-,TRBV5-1,TGCGCCAGCGGAGGGCTCTACGAGCAGTACTTC,CASGGLYEQYF
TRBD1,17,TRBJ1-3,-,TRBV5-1,TGCGCCAGCAGCTTGATGATGGGGACAGGGTCCGGAAACACCATATATTTT,CASSLMMGTGSGNTIYF
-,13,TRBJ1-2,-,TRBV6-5,TGTGCCAGCAGTTACTATCGGTCCTATGGCTACACCTTC,CASSYYRSYGYTF
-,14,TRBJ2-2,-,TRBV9,TGTGCCAGCAGCGTAGTGGGTTACACCGGGGAGCTGTTTTTT,CASSVVGYTGELFF
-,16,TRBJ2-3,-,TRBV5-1,TGCGCCAGCAGCCTACGAGCCCAGGACGGCACAGATACGCAGTATTTT,CASSLRAQDGTDTQYF
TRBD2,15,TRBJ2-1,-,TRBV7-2,TGTGCCAGCAGCTTTCAAGCGGGGATTTACAATGAGCAGTTCTTC,CASSFQAGIYNEQFF
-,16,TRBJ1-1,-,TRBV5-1,TGCGCCAGCAGCTTGGCCGAGGCAGGGGCGAACACTGAAGCTTTCTTT,CASSLAEAGANTEAFF